This T cell receptor beta chain derives from a study of early T cells in non-severe SARS-CoV-2 infection. Study-wide context: Sequenced bulk RNA came from whole blood that was unsorted, and chains were unpaired.

This CDR3 spans 14 amino acids. Per the germline V gene, CDR1 is LGHDT and CDR2 is YNNKEL (reference sequence). V gave up 4 bases and J gave up 0 bases, with 9 bases separating them. TCRdb passed the 5' RACE reads through MiXCR, listing each CDR3 protein once. The sample shows 69,000 or so distinct CDR3 sequences, under 9.5% of them seen only once. V usage is TRBV3-1 and J usage is TRBJ1-1; D uncertain. The receptor was isolated from an adult who was a healthcare worker with PCR-confirmed SARS-CoV-2 infection or an uninfected control (not recorded which). Sequences were obtained from whole blood. CDR3 in amino acids: CASSPLFLNTEAFF. The CDR3, as DNA: TGTGCCAGCAGCCCCTTGTTCTTGAACACTGAAGCTTTCTTT.